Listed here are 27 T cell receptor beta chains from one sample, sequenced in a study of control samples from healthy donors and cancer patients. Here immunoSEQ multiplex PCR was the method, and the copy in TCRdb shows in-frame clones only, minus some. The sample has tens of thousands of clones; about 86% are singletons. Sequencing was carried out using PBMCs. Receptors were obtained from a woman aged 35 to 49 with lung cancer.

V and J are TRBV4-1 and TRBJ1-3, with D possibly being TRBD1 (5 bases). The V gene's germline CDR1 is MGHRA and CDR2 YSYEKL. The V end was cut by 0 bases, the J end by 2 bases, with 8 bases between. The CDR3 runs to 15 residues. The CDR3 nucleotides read TGCGCCAGCAGCCAAGAAAGACAGCCTGGAAACACCATATATTTT. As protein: CASSQERQPGNTIYF.

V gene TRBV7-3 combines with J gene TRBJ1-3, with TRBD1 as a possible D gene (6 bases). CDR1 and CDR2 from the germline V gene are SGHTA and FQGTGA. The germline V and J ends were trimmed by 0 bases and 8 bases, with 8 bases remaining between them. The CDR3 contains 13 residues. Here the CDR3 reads CASSLTGTHTIYF. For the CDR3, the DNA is TGTGCCAGCAGCTTAACAGGGACACACACCATATATTTT.

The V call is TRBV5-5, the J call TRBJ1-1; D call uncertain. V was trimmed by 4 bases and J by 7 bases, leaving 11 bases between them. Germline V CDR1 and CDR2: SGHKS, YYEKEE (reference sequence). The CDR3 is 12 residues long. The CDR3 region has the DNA TGTGCCAGCAGCGGAGGTGGCGTTGAAGCTTTCTTT. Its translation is CASSGGGVEAFF.

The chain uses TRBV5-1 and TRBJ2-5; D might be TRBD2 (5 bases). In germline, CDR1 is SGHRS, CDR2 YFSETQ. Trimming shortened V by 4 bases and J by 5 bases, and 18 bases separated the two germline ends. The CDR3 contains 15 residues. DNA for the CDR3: TGCGCCAGCAGCCTCGGACTCGGACTCCCTGAGACCCAGTACTTC. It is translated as CASSLGLGLPETQYF.

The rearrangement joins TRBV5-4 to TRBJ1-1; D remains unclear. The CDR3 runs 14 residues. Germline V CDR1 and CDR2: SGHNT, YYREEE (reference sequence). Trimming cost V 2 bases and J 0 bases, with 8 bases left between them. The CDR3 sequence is CASSFALMNTEAFF. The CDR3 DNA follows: TGTGCCAGCAGCTTTGCACTTATGAACACTGAAGCTTTCTTT.

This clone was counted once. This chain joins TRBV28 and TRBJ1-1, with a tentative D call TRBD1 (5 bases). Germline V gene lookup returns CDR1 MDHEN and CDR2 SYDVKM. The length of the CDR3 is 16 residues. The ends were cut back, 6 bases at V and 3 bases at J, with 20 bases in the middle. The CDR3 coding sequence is TGTGCCAGCAGGCCCGACCCTCGAGGGGCTGACACTGAAGCTTTCTTT. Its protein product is CASRPDPRGADTEAFF.

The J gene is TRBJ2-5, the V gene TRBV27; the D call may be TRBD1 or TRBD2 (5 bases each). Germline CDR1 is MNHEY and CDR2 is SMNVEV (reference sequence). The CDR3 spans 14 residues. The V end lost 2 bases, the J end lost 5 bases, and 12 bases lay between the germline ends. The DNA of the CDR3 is TGTGCCAGCAGTTTACTAGGCAGGGAGGAGACCCAGTACTTC. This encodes CASSLLGREETQYF.

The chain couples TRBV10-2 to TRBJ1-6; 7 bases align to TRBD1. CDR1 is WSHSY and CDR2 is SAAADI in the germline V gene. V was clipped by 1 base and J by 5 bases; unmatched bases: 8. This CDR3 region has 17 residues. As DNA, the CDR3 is TGCGCCAGCAGTGAGTTCCTTCTACAGGGGAATAATTCACCCCTCCACTTT. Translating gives CASSEFLLQGNNSPLHF.

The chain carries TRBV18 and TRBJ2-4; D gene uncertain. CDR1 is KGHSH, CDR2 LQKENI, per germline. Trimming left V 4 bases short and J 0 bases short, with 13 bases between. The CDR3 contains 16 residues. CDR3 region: CASSLATTLAKNIQYF. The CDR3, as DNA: TGTGCCAGCTCACTAGCTACGACCTTAGCCAAAAACATTCAGTACTTC.

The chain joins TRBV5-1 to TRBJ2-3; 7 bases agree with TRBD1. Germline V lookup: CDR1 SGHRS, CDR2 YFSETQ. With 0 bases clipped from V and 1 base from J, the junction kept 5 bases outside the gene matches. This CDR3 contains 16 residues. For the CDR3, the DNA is TGCGCCAGCAGCTTGGAAGGGGGCGTGGGCACAGATACGCAGTATTTT. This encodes CASSLEGGVGTDTQYF.

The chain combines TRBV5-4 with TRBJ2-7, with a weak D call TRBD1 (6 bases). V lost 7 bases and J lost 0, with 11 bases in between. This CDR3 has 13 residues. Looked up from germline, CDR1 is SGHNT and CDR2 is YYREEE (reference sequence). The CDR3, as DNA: TGTGCCAGCGGAGACAGGCCCTCCTACGAGCAGTACTTC. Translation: CASGDRPSYEQYF.

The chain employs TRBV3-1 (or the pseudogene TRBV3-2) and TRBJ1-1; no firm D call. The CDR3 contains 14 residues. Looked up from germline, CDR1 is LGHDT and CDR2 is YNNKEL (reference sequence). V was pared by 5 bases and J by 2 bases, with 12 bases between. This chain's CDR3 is CASSSSITNTEAFF. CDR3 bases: TGTGCCAGCAGCTCCTCAATCACCAACACTGAAGCTTTCTTT.

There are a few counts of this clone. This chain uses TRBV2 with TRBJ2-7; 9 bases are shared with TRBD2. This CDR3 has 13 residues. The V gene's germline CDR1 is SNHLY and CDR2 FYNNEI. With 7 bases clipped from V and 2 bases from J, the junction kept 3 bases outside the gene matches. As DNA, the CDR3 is TGTGCCAGCACCCCTAGCGGGGCCTACGAGCAGTACTTC. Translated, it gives CASTPSGAYEQYF.

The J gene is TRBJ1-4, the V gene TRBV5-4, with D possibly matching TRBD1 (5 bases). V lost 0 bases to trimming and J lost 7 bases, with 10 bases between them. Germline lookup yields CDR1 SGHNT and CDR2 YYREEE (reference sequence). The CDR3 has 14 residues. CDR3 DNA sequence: TGTGCCAGCAGCTTGGGGGGGGTTGGTGAAAAACTGTTTTTT. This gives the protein CASSLGGVGEKLFF.

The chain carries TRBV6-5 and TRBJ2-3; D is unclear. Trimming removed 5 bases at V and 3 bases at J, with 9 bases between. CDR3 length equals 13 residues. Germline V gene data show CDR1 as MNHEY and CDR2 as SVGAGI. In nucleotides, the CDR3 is TGTGCCAGCAGTAAACGGGCGACAGATACGCAGTATTTT. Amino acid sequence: CASSKRATDTQYF.

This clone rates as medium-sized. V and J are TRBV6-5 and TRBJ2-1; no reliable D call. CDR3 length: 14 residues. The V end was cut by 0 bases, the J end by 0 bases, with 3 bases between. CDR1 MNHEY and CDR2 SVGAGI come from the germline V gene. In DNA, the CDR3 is TGTGCCAGCAGTTACTCGGGCTCCTACAATGAGCAGTTCTTC. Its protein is CASSYSGSYNEQFF.

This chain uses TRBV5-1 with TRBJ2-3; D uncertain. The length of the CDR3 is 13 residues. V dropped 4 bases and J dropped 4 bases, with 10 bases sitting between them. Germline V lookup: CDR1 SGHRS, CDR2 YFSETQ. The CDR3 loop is CASSPFDADTQYF. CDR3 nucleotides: TGCGCCAGCAGCCCTTTCGACGCAGATACGCAGTATTTT.

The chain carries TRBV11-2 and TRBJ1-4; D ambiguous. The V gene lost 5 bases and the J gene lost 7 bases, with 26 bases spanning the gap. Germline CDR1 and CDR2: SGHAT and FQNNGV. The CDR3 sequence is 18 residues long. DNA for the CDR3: TGTGCCAGCAGCCCCAGCGTCGCGTGGATTGACGAGGGTGAAAAACTGTTTTTT. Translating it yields CASSPSVAWIDEGEKLFF.

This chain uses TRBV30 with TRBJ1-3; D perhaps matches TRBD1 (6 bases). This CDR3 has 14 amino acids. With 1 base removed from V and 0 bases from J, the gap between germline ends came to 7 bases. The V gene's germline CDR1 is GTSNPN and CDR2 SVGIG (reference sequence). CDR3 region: CAWSGTDSGNTIYF. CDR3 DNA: TGTGCCTGGAGTGGGACAGACTCTGGAAACACCATATATTTT.

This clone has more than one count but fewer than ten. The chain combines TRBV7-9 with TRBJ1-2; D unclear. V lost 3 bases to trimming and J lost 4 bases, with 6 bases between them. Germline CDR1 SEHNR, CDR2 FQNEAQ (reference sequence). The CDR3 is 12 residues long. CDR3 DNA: TGTGCCAGCAGCTTTGGGTCCTATGGCTACACCTTC. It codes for CASSFGSYGYTF.

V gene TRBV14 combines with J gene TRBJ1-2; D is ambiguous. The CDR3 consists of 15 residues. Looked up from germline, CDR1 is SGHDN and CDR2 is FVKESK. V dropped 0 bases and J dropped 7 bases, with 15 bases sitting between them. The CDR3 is CASSQEGRRVFGYTF. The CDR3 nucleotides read TGTGCCAGCAGCCAAGAAGGACGGCGGGTGTTTGGCTACACCTTC.

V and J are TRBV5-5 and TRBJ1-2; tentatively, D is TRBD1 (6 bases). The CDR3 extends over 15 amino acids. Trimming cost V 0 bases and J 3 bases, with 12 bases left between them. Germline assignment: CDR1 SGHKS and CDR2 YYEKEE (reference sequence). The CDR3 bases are TGTGCCAGCAGCTTGGGGGGGCCAGGGGACTATGGCTACACCTTC. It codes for CASSLGGPGDYGYTF.

CDR3 loop: CASSQGDGRETQYF. The CDR3 DNA is TGTGCCAGCAGCCAAGGGGACGGGAGGGAGACCCAGTACTTC. V usage is TRBV4-2 and J usage is TRBJ2-5; 7 nucleotides agree with TRBD2. Trimming removed 1 base from V and 5 bases from J; junction bases left unmatched: 4. The CDR3 length is 14 residues. The germline V gene has CDR1 LGHNA and CDR2 YNFKEQ.

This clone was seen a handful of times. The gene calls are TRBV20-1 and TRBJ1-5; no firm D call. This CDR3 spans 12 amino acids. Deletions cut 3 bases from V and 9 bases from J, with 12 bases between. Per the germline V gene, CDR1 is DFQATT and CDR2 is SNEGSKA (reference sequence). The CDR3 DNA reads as TGCAGTGCTAGTCGCGGTTTCGCGCCCCAGCATTTT. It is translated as CSASRGFAPQHF.

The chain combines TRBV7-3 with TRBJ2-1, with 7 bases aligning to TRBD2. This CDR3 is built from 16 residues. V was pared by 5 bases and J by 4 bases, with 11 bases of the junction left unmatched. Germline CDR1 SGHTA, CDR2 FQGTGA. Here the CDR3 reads CASSRRGGGDYNEQFF. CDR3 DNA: TGTGCCAGCAGCCGCCGCGGCGGGGGAGATTACAATGAGCAGTTCTTC. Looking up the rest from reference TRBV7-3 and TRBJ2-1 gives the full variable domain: GAGVSQTPSNKVTEKGKYVELRCDPISGHTALYWYRQSLGQGPEFLIYFQGTGAADDSGLPNDRFFAVRPEGSVSTLKIQRTERGDSAVYLCASSRRGGGDYNEQFFGPGTRLTVL.

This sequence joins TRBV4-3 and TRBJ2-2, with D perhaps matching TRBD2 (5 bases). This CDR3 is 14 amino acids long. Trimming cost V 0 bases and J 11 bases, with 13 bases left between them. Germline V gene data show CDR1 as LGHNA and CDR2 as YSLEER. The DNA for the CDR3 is TGCGCCAGCAGCCAAGAAGACGAGGGAGTAGAGCTGTTTTTT. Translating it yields CASSQEDEGVELFF.

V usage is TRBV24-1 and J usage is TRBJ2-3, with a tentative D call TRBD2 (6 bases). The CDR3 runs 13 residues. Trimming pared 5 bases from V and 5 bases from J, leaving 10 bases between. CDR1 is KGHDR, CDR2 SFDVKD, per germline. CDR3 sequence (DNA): TGTGCCACCAGTGCGGGGGAGATAGATACGCAGTATTTT. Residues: CATSAGEIDTQYF.